These 9 T cell receptor beta chains share one sample of origin, sequenced in a study of Ad26.COV2.S vaccination and SARS-CoV-2 variants. The treatment was: approximately 18 received Ad26.COV2.S at low or high dose, single or two shots; about 5 received placebo; per-sample allocation not given. Day 63 after the first vaccine or placebo injection was the time point for sampling. Clones were read by immunoSEQ multiplex PCR, and TCRdb kept only the in-frame ones, dropping some. The data show some 290,000 clones, with just under 85% seen just once and 2.1% held by the top ten. Sequenced here: peripheral blood, sampled in a trial of Ad26.COV2.S vaccine versus placebo. These receptors were obtained from a person between 18 and 59 years old who received the Ad26.COV2.S COVID-19 vaccine or a placebo.

V usage is TRBV12-5 and J usage is TRBJ1-5; TRBD1 is a possible D gene (5 bases). The germline V gene encodes CDR1 LGHNT and CDR2 FRNRAP. Between the trimmed V and J ends, which lost 1 base and 6 bases, there was a span of 13 bases. The CDR3 totals 15 residues. The chain's CDR3 is CASGLGTSRGQPQHF. DNA for the CDR3: TGTGCTAGTGGTTTGGGGACATCGAGGGGTCAGCCCCAGCATTTT.

The chain combines TRBV18 with TRBJ2-1; 7 bases fit TRBD1. J gave up 5 bases and V 6 bases, and 7 bases lay outside the gene matches. From germline, CDR1 is KGHSH and CDR2 LQKENI. The CDR3 totals 14 residues. The CDR3 is CASSRGQTNNEQFF. CDR3 bases: TGTGCCAGCTCTAGGGGACAGACAAACAATGAGCAGTTCTTC.

V usage is TRBV27 and J usage is TRBJ1-1; D is undetermined. Germline CDR1 and CDR2: MNHEY and SMNVEV (reference sequence). Trimming pared 11 bases from V and 3 bases from J, leaving 10 bases between. This CDR3 is 11 amino acids long. CDR3 sequence reads: CASAADTEAFF. CDR3 DNA: TGTGCCTCGGCGGCAGACACTGAAGCTTTCTTT.

The genes are TRBV27 and TRBJ2-3; TRBD1 agrees at 8 bases. This CDR3 spans 13 amino acids. The V gene's germline CDR1 is MNHEY and CDR2 SMNVEV (reference sequence). V lost 6 bases and J lost 6; bases outside the gene matches: 5. CDR3 region: CASRRQGRDTQYF. CDR3 nucleotides: TGTGCCAGCAGGAGACAGGGGCGGGATACGCAGTATTTT.

The gene calls are TRBV29-1 and TRBJ2-1, with 7 bases aligning to TRBD1. The V gene's germline CDR1 is SQVTM and CDR2 ANQGSEA. Losses at the gene ends were 6 bases for V and 6 bases for J; bases not matched to a gene: 17. CDR3 size: 16 residues. CDR3 region: CSVTGSEVTTFNEQFF. As DNA, the CDR3 is TGCAGCGTGACAGGGTCGGAGGTGACGACATTCAATGAGCAGTTCTTC.

This sequence joins TRBV7-8 and TRBJ1-2, with 9 bases identical to TRBD1. The CDR3 contains 15 residues. Looked up from germline, CDR1 is SGHVS and CDR2 is FQNEAQ. The junction had 11 bases not matched to a gene; V was cut back by 5 bases and J by 7 bases. CDR3 in amino acids: CASSPKRDRVGGYTF. As DNA, the CDR3 is TGTGCCAGCAGCCCAAAGCGGGACAGGGTCGGTGGCTACACCTTC. Full variable domain (outside the CDR3, taken from reference TRBV7-8 and TRBJ1-2): GAGVSQSPRYKVAKRGQDVALRCDPISGHVSLFWYQQALGQGPEFLTYFQNEAQLDKSGLPSDRFFAERPEGSVSTLKIQRTQQEDSAVYLCASSPKRDRVGGYTFGSGTRLTVV.

The chain combines TRBV29-1 with TRBJ2-3, with D perhaps TRBD2 (6 bases). Trimming took off 7 bases at V and 0 bases at J, with 14 bases between the two ends. CDR1 and CDR2 (germline): SQVTM, ANQGSEA. The CDR3 length is 14 residues. The CDR3 spells CSDLTGLSTDTQYF. CDR3 nucleotide sequence: TGCAGCGATTTGACGGGACTTAGCACAGATACGCAGTATTTT.

J is TRBJ1-4 and V is TRBV5-1; 7 bases line up with TRBD1. This CDR3 comprises 15 residues. J was trimmed by 5 bases and V by 4 bases; bases with no gene match: 8. Looked up from germline, CDR1 is SGHRS and CDR2 is YFSETQ. This CDR3 is CASSADRVPNEKLFF. The CDR3 DNA sequence: TGCGCCAGCAGCGCCGACAGGGTCCCGAATGAAAAACTGTTTTTT.

The V gene is TRBV11-2, the J gene TRBJ2-1; 8 bases fit TRBD1. Germline CDR1 is SGHAT and CDR2 is FQNNGV. The CDR3 contains 14 residues. J was trimmed by 9 bases and V by 5 bases; bases with no gene match: 9. This CDR3 reads CASSPGDRYIEQFF. CDR3 nucleotides: TGTGCCAGCAGCCCGGGGGACAGGTATATTGAGCAGTTCTTC.